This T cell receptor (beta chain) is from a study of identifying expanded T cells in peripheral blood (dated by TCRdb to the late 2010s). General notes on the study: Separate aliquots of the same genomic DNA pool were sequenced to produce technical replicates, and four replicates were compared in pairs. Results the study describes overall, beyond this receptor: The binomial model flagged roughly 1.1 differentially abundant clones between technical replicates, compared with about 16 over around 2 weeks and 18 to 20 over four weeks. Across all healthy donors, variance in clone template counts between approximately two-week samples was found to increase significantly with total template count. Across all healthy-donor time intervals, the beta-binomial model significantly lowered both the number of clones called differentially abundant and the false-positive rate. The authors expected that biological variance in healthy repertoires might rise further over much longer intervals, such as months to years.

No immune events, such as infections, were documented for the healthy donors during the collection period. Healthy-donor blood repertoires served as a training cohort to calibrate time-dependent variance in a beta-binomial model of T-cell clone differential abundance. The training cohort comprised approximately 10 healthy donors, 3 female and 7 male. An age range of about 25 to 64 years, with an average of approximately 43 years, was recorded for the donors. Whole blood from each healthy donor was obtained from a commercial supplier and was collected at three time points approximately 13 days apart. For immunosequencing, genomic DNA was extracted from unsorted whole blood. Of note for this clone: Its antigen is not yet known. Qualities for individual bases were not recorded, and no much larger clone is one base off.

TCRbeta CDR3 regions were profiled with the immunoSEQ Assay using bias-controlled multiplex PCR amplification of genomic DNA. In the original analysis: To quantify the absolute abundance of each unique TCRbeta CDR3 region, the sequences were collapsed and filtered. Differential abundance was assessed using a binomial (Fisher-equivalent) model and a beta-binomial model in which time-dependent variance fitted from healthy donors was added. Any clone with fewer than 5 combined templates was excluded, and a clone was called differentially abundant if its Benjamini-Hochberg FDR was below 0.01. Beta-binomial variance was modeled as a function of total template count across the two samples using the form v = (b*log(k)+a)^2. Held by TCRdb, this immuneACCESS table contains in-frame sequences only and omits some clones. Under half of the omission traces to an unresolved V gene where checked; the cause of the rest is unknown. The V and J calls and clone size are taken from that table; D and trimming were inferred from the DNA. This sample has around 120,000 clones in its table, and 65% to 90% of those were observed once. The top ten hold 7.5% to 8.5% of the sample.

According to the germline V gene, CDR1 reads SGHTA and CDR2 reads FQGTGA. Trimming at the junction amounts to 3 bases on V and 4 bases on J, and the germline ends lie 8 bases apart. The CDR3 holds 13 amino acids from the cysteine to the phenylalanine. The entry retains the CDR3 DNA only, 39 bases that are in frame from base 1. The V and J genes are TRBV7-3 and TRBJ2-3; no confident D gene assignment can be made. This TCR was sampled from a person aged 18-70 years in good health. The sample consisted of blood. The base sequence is TGTGCCAGCAGCTTTATGCTTTCAGATACGCAGTATTTT. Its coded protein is CASSFMLSDTQYF.